This TCR beta chain was identified in a study of CD8+ T cells in alopecia areata. Extraction of RNA preceded its reverse transcription into cDNA, which served as the sequencing template. The assay was immunoSEQ multiplex PCR, and TCRdb's table has in-frame clones only and misses some. The sample has 100,000 to 130,000 clones, under 60% seen once; the top ten hold roughly 25%. The study team obtained lesional scalp punch biopsies and peripheral blood from alopecia areata patients. PBMCs served as the source from which CD4+ and CD8+ T cells were sorted. General observations from the study: Affected lesional scalp, above all in alopecia totalis/universalis, was more clonal than normal scalp.

Regarding this clone: What it recognizes is unknown.

The V gene lost 8 bases and the J gene lost 1 base, with 8 bases spanning the gap. The length of the CDR3 is 12 residues. Germline V gives CDR1 SEHNR, CDR2 FQNEAQ (reference sequence). The chain joins TRBV7-9 to TRBJ2-5; D is uncertain. The specimen was NKG2D-low CD8+ T cells sorted from blood. The clonotype comes from a human donor with alopecia areata. The CDR3 DNA is TGTGCCAGCCACAAGGCCCAAGAGACCCAGTACTTC. This gives the protein CASHKAQETQYF.